A selection of T cell receptor beta chains follows, all from one sample in a study of T-cell memory formation after mild COVID-19. TCRdb analysed the 5' RACE reads with MiXCR anew, one entry per CDR3 protein. The sample has 40,000 to 45,000 distinct CDR3 sequences; approximately 9.6% are singletons. Sample: PBMCs or a T cell subset sorted from them (not recorded which). The origin of the receptors is an adult woman who had mild COVID-19 (a few samples of this study predate the infection). Cell type and time point are not known. Both conserved end residues are part of each CDR3.

V | CDR3
TRBV10-3 | CAISDWNTEAFF
TRBV29-1 | CSAWGSVGYTF
TRBV9 | CASSVGGLNEQFF
TRBV20-1 | CSARDRLAGAVEQYF
TRBV7-2 | CASSLAGPPYEQYF
TRBV7-9 | CASSLVGGASPLHF
TRBV5-6 | CASSLRPSSYEQYF
TRBV12-3/TRBV12-4 | CASSQSGLNNYGYTF
TRBV24-1 | CATSDPGQEETQYF
TRBV6-5 | CASSYVSRGTGTEQYF
TRBV7-2 | CASSRPGGNNEQFF
TRBV7-2 | CASSLSGGPDTQYF
TRBV11-2 | CASSSLYRVTEAFF
TRBV7-2 | CASSSWGAETQYF
TRBV4-1 | CASSQDPSGGTDTQYF
TRBV7-6 | CASSAGPNSYNEQFF
TRBV29-1 | CSVQGAGELFF
TRBV20-1 | CSARREGATTGELFF
TRBV7-9 | CASSSGRFSGGTDTQYF
TRBV4-2 | CASSQGTGSYNEQFF
TRBV7-3 | CASSLSPGANVLTF
TRBV9 | CASSLSGHLNTGELFF
TRBV7-2 | CASSLLGGGTDTQYF
TRBV2 | CATRPLQANTEAFF
TRBV4-3 | CASSQDLRRGYTF
TRBV18 | CASSPRRPENTEAFF
TRBV12-3/TRBV12-4 | CASTTSGVTDTQYF
TRBV7-9 | CASSRDLAPLHF
TRBV5-5 | CASSPASETQYF
TRBV4-3 | CASSQSGMEGNEQFF
TRBV4-2 | CASSQEVNSRNEQFF